This T cell receptor beta chain was found in a study of Ad26.COV2.S vaccination and SARS-CoV-2 variants. Treatment in this sample: 19 received Ad26.COV2.S at low or high dose, single or two shots; a few received placebo; per-sample allocation not given. Samples were taken on day 63 after the first vaccine or placebo injection. Boston hosted the donor, who was an adult aged 18-55 years. The vaccine delivered Wuhan-strain SARS-CoV-2 spike through an Ad26 vector. Profiled with immunoSEQ multiplex PCR; TCRdb holds only in-frame clones, not every one. Of under 550,000 clones detected, more than 80% appear once; the ten largest clones hold 12%. V shed 4 bases and J shed 0 bases, with 12 bases lying between them. This CDR3 comprises 16 residues. Germline values: CDR1 ENHRY, CDR2 SYGVKD.

The chain carries TRBV10-3 and TRBJ2-2; D call uncertain. Sequences were derived from peripheral blood, sampled in a trial of Ad26.COV2.S vaccine versus placebo. The clonotype was recovered from a person aged 18 to 65 who received the Ad26.COV2.S COVID-19 vaccine or a placebo. The CDR3 spells CAISGHRNANTGELFF. The CDR3 nucleotides are TGTGCCATCAGTGGTCATAGGAACGCGAACACCGGGGAGCTGTTTTTT.